A selection of T cell receptor beta chains follows, all from one sample in a study of shared clonotypes between healthy human individuals. Using immunoSEQ multiplex PCR, the repertoire was profiled, and TCRdb retains in-frame clones only, with some absent. The top ten clones hold more than 0.9% of a sample with some 1.4 million clones, 96% of them seen once. Source material: naive CD4+ T cells sorted from blood. Receptors originate from a man in his thirties or forties in good health. CDR3s include the opening cysteine and the closing phenylalanine or tryptophan. Fields, in order: J gene, clone size, V gene, D gene, CDR3 DNA, CDR3 protein. A D gene is named only where the DNA matches it firmly. The listing skips clone size in some rows; elsewhere it reads once, few, many or a size class.

J gene: TRBJ2-5
clone size: .
V gene: TRBV9
D gene: TRBD2
CDR3 DNA: TGTGCCAGCAGAAAGGGACTAGCGGTACAAGAGACCCAGTACTTC
CDR3 protein: CASRKGLAVQETQYF

J gene: TRBJ2-7
clone size: .
V gene: TRBV7-6
D gene: .
CDR3 DNA: TGTGCCAGCAGCTTAAGTCACAGGGTTTTCGAGCAGTACTTC
CDR3 protein: CASSLSHRVFEQYF

J gene: TRBJ1-4
clone size: .
V gene: TRBV7-9
D gene: .
CDR3 DNA: TGTGCCAGCAGCCCATCGGAAGCAACTAATGAAAAACTGTTTTTT
CDR3 protein: CASSPSEATNEKLFF

J gene: TRBJ1-1
clone size: .
V gene: TRBV6-5
D gene: .
CDR3 DNA: TGTGCCAGCAGTTATTCCCGAGACACTATGAACACTGAAGCTTTCTTT
CDR3 protein: CASSYSRDTMNTEAFF

J gene: TRBJ2-3
clone size: .
V gene: TRBV7-9
D gene: TRBD2
CDR3 DNA: TGTGCCAGCAGCTCCACATCGGGAGGGAGCACAGATACGCAGTATTTT
CDR3 protein: CASSSTSGGSTDTQYF

J gene: TRBJ2-5
clone size: .
V gene: TRBV7-2
D gene: .
CDR3 DNA: TGTGCCAGCAGCTTACTCGTGACGGAGACCCAGTACTTC
CDR3 protein: CASSLLVTETQYF

J gene: TRBJ2-7
clone size: .
V gene: TRBV6-4
D gene: TRBD2
CDR3 DNA: TGTGCCAGCAGTTTGCGGGCGGGAGGGTCCTACGAGCAGTACTTC
CDR3 protein: CASSLRAGGSYEQYF

J gene: TRBJ2-1
clone size: .
V gene: TRBV2
D gene: TRBD1
CDR3 DNA: TGTGCCAGCAGGGGAAGGACAGGGGGCAGCGGTGAGCAGTTCTTC
CDR3 protein: CASRGRTGGSGEQFF

J gene: TRBJ1-2
clone size: .
V gene: TRBV19
D gene: .
CDR3 DNA: TGTGCCAGTAGTACACAGGGAACCTATGGCTACACCTTC
CDR3 protein: CASSTQGTYGYTF

J gene: TRBJ2-2
clone size: .
V gene: TRBV5-1
D gene: .
CDR3 DNA: TGCGCCAGCAGCTGGACTCCTAACACCGGGGAGCTGTTTTTT
CDR3 protein: CASSWTPNTGELFF

J gene: TRBJ2-1
clone size: .
V gene: TRBV7-9
D gene: TRBD2
CDR3 DNA: TGTGCCAGCACCAAGACTAGCGGAGCTTACAATGAGCAGTTCTTC
CDR3 protein: CASTKTSGAYNEQFF

J gene: TRBJ2-3
clone size: .
V gene: TRBV7-3
D gene: TRBD1
CDR3 DNA: TGTGCCAGCAGCGTACAGGGGGACACAGATACGCAGTATTTT
CDR3 protein: CASSVQGDTDTQYF

J gene: TRBJ2-5
clone size: once
V gene: TRBV7-6
D gene: TRBD1
CDR3 DNA: TGTGCCAGCAGCCCAAATCCCAGGGGGCGAGAGACCCAGTACTTC
CDR3 protein: CASSPNPRGRETQYF

J gene: TRBJ2-6
clone size: .
V gene: TRBV6-1
D gene: .
CDR3 DNA: TGTGCCAGCAGTGAAGCCGGGACGGTCTCTGGGGCCAACGTCCTGACTTTC
CDR3 protein: CASSEAGTVSGANVLTF

J gene: TRBJ2-5
clone size: .
V gene: TRBV18
D gene: TRBD2
CDR3 DNA: TGTGCCAGCAGGACTAGCGGGGAAGAGACCCAGTACTTC
CDR3 protein: CASRTSGEETQYF

J gene: TRBJ2-3
clone size: .
V gene: TRBV5-1
D gene: TRBD1
CDR3 DNA: TGCGCCAGCAGCTTGGTCGGACAGGGGACAGATACGCAGTATTTT
CDR3 protein: CASSLVGQGTDTQYF

J gene: TRBJ2-3
clone size: .
V gene: TRBV28
D gene: .
CDR3 DNA: TGTGCCAGCAGTCCGGGGAGGACAGATACGCAGTATTTT
CDR3 protein: CASSPGRTDTQYF

J gene: TRBJ2-3
clone size: .
V gene: TRBV29-1
D gene: TRBD2
CDR3 DNA: TGCAGCGTTGACGGACTAGCGGAGCGCACAGATACGCAGTATTTT
CDR3 protein: CSVDGLAERTDTQYF

J gene: TRBJ2-5
clone size: .
V gene: TRBV10-3
D gene: .
CDR3 DNA: TGTGCCATCCGGTCGGAAGAGACCCAGTACTTC
CDR3 protein: CAIRSEETQYF

J gene: TRBJ2-1
clone size: .
V gene: TRBV5-6
D gene: .
CDR3 DNA: TGTGCCAGCAGCCCTGACAGGCGATACAATGAGCAGTTCTTC
CDR3 protein: CASSPDRRYNEQFF

J gene: TRBJ2-1
clone size: .
V gene: TRBV28
D gene: .
CDR3 DNA: TGTGCCAGCAGTTTTGTCCGAGGTGAGCAGTTCTTC
CDR3 protein: CASSFVRGEQFF

J gene: TRBJ1-1
clone size: .
V gene: TRBV7-7
D gene: .
CDR3 DNA: TGTGCCAGCAGCTTAACGTCCTCCACTGAAGCTTTCTTT
CDR3 protein: CASSLTSSTEAFF

J gene: TRBJ2-1
clone size: .
V gene: TRBV28
D gene: TRBD2
CDR3 DNA: TGTGCCAGCAGTTTGTGGCTAGCGGGAGTAAATGAGCAGTTCTTC
CDR3 protein: CASSLWLAGVNEQFF

J gene: TRBJ2-2
clone size: .
V gene: TRBV2
D gene: .
CDR3 DNA: TGTGCCAGCAGGGAGACATCGAACACCGGGGAGCTGTTTTTT
CDR3 protein: CASRETSNTGELFF

J gene: TRBJ2-7
clone size: .
V gene: TRBV5-1
D gene: TRBD1
CDR3 DNA: TGCGCCAGCAGCTCGGACAGGACCTTCGGAGTAGGGGAGCAGTACTTC
CDR3 protein: CASSSDRTFGVGEQYF

J gene: TRBJ2-7
clone size: once
V gene: TRBV10-3
D gene: .
CDR3 DNA: TGTGCCCCCTCGTGTGGGGGCCCCTACGAGCAGTACTTC
CDR3 protein: CAPSCGGPYEQYF

J gene: TRBJ2-2
clone size: .
V gene: TRBV25-1
D gene: TRBD1
CDR3 DNA: TGTGCCAGCAGTGAGCGCCGGTTGACAGGGGACGACACCGGGGAGCTGTTTTTT
CDR3 protein: CASSERRLTGDDTGELFF

J gene: TRBJ2-7
clone size: .
V gene: TRBV28
D gene: TRBD2
CDR3 DNA: TGTGCCAGCCTCGGGGGGGCGTCCTACGAGCAGTACTTC
CDR3 protein: CASLGGASYEQYF

J gene: TRBJ2-2
clone size: .
V gene: TRBV30
D gene: .
CDR3 DNA: TGTGCCTGGGGGGGGAACACCGGGGAGCTGTTTTTT
CDR3 protein: CAWGGNTGELFF

J gene: TRBJ2-1
clone size: .
V gene: TRBV18
D gene: TRBD2
CDR3 DNA: TGTGCCAGCTCACCACGCGGGAGCTCCTACAATGAGCAGTTCTTC
CDR3 protein: CASSPRGSSYNEQFF

J gene: TRBJ1-4
clone size: .
V gene: TRBV6-1
D gene: .
CDR3 DNA: TGTGCCAGCAGTGTAGGGAAGGCAACTAATGAAAAACTGTTTTTT
CDR3 protein: CASSVGKATNEKLFF

J gene: TRBJ2-3
clone size: .
V gene: TRBV7-9
D gene: TRBD1
CDR3 DNA: TGTGCCAGCAGAATAGGACAGGACCGTAGTGGAGATACGCAGTATTTT
CDR3 protein: CASRIGQDRSGDTQYF

J gene: TRBJ2-3
clone size: .
V gene: TRBV5-1
D gene: .
CDR3 DNA: TGCGCCAGCCATAGAGGGACAAGCACAGATACGCAGTATTTT
CDR3 protein: CASHRGTSTDTQYF

J gene: TRBJ2-7
clone size: .
V gene: TRBV28
D gene: .
CDR3 DNA: TGTGCCAGCAGTTTAAGTGCGGGGTACTCCTACGAGCAGTACTTC
CDR3 protein: CASSLSAGYSYEQYF

J gene: TRBJ1-1
clone size: .
V gene: TRBV7-9
D gene: TRBD1
CDR3 DNA: TGTGCCAGCAGCTTAAATGACAGGGAGAAAGCTTTCTTT
CDR3 protein: CASSLNDREKAFF

J gene: TRBJ2-1
clone size: .
V gene: TRBV18
D gene: TRBD2
CDR3 DNA: TGTGCCAGCTCACTCCTCGCCCTAGGCGGGAGAAACAATGAGCAGTTCTTC
CDR3 protein: CASSLLALGGRNNEQFF

J gene: TRBJ1-1
clone size: .
V gene: TRBV12-2
D gene: .
CDR3 DNA: TGTGCAAGTCGCGATACAGGGGGCGTACAGACTGAAGCTTTCTTT
CDR3 protein: CASRDTGGVQTEAFF

J gene: TRBJ2-1
clone size: .
V gene: TRBV5-1
D gene: .
CDR3 DNA: TGCGCCAGCTCCGGGTGGGGCGGACACGTTGAGCAGTTCTTC
CDR3 protein: CASSGWGGHVEQFF

J gene: TRBJ2-7
clone size: .
V gene: TRBV18
D gene: TRBD1
CDR3 DNA: TGTGCCAGCTCACCAACATACGGGACAGGGTCACTCTACGAGCAGTACTTC
CDR3 protein: CASSPTYGTGSLYEQYF

J gene: TRBJ2-3
clone size: .
V gene: TRBV4-2
D gene: .
CDR3 DNA: TGTGCCAGCAGCCAAACTAGGGGGGATACGCAGTATTTT
CDR3 protein: CASSQTRGDTQYF

J gene: TRBJ1-3
clone size: .
V gene: TRBV5-8
D gene: TRBD1
CDR3 DNA: TGTGCCAGCAGCTTGTCAGGCAGGGGGCCCAACACCATATATTTT
CDR3 protein: CASSLSGRGPNTIYF

J gene: TRBJ2-2
clone size: .
V gene: TRBV9
D gene: .
CDR3 DNA: TGTGCCAGCAGCGTAGAGGGGTCCGGGGAGCTGTTTTTT
CDR3 protein: CASSVEGSGELFF

J gene: TRBJ2-2
clone size: .
V gene: TRBV5-6
D gene: .
CDR3 DNA: TGTGCCAGCAGCCTCCCTTCTCACGGGGAGCTGTTTTTT
CDR3 protein: CASSLPSHGELFF

J gene: TRBJ2-3
clone size: .
V gene: TRBV11-2
D gene: .
CDR3 DNA: TGTGCCAGCAGCCGAGAAGATACGCAGTATTTT
CDR3 protein: CASSREDTQYF

J gene: TRBJ2-2
clone size: .
V gene: TRBV6-9
D gene: TRBD2
CDR3 DNA: TGTGCCAGCAGTTCCCCCCGTCCGGGACTAGCGGGACGGATTCGTCCCGGGGAGCTGTTTTTT
CDR3 protein: CASSSPRPGLAGRIRPGELFF

J gene: TRBJ1-1
clone size: .
V gene: TRBV7-8
D gene: .
CDR3 DNA: TGTGCCAGCAGCTTAGGACAGCGGAACACTGAAGCTTTCTTT
CDR3 protein: CASSLGQRNTEAFF

J gene: TRBJ1-3
clone size: .
V gene: TRBV2
D gene: .
CDR3 DNA: TGTGCCAGCAGTGGGCAGGGCTCTGGAAACACCATATATTTT
CDR3 protein: CASSGQGSGNTIYF

J gene: TRBJ2-2
clone size: .
V gene: TRBV11-3
D gene: TRBD2
CDR3 DNA: TGTGCCAGCAGCCGCGAACCGGGACTAGCGGGAGGCGGGGAGCTGTTTTTT
CDR3 protein: CASSREPGLAGGGELFF

J gene: TRBJ2-3
clone size: .
V gene: TRBV6-4
D gene: TRBD1
CDR3 DNA: TGTGCCAGCCGGAGGTGGGGGACAGGGGGTAGCACAGATACGCAGTATTTT
CDR3 protein: CASRRWGTGGSTDTQYF

J gene: TRBJ2-5
clone size: .
V gene: TRBV28
D gene: TRBD1
CDR3 DNA: TGTGCCAGCAGTCCTGCCCAGGGGGCCTCAGAGACCCAGTACTTC
CDR3 protein: CASSPAQGASETQYF

J gene: TRBJ2-7
clone size: .
V gene: TRBV10-2
D gene: TRBD1
CDR3 DNA: TGCGCCAGCAGTGAGACGAGGACAGGGCTAACCTACGAGCAGTACTTC
CDR3 protein: CASSETRTGLTYEQYF

J gene: TRBJ2-1
clone size: .
V gene: TRBV10-1
D gene: TRBD1
CDR3 DNA: TGCGCCAGCAGGAACCGGGACAGGGTCTACAATGAGCAGTTCTTC
CDR3 protein: CASRNRDRVYNEQFF